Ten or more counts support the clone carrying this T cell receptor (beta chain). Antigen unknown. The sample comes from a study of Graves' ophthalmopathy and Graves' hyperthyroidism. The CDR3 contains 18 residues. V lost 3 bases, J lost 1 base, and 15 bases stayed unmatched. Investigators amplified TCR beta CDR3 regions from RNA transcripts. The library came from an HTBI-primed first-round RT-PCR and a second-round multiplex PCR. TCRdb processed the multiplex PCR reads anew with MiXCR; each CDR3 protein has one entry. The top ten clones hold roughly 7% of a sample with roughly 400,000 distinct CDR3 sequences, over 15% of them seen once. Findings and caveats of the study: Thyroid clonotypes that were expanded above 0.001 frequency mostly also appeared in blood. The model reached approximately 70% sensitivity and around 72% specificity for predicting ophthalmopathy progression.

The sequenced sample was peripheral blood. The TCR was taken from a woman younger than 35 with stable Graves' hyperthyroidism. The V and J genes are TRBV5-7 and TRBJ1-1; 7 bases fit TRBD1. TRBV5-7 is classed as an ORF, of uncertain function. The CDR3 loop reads CASSSYDRAADPNTEAFF. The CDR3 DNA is TGTGCCAGCAGCTCGTATGACAGGGCCGCGGACCCGAACACTGAAGCTTTCTTT.